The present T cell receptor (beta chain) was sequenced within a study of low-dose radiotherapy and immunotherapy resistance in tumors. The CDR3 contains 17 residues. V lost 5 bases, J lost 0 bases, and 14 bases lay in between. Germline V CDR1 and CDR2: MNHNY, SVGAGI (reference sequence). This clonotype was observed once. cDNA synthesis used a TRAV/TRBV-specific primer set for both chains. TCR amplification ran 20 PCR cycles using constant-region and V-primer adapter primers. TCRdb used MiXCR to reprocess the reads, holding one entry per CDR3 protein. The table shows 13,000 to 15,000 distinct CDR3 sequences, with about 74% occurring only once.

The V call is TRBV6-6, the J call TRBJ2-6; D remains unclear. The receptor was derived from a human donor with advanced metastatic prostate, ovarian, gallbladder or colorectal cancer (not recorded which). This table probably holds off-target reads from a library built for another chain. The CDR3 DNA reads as TGTGCCAGCAGTGCCCGGCGAGCGAACTCTGGGGCCAACGTCCTGACTTTC. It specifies CASSARRANSGANVLTF.